This entry lists 3 T cell receptor beta chains sequenced from one sample in a study of shared clonotypes between healthy human individuals (dated by TCRdb to the early 2020s). CD8 naive samples were obtained by positive selection for CCR7 among CD45RO-negative cells, yielding a CD45RA+CCR7+ population from which TemRA cells were excluded. Libraries were constructed by the immunoSEQ multiplex PCR assay. TCRdb limited this immuneACCESS table to in-frame rearrangements with V and J called. A share of clones is missing; checked studies link under half to unresolved V genes, and the rest is unexplained. This sample lists around 580,000 clones; about 98% were detected once. The biggest ten clones account for 0.25% to 0.35% of the sample. Sample: naive CD8+ T cells sorted from blood. The label giving this sample's cell subset or site can be read as: CD45RA+CCR7+. The receptors here all came from a young man in good health.

This clone was detected once. This chain links TRBV4-1 with TRBJ2-7; 8 nucleotides match TRBD1. V shed 5 bases, J shed 1 base, and the junction held 7 bases outside the gene matches. The CDR3 extends over 15 amino acids. Germline assignment: CDR1 MGHRA and CDR2 YSYEKL. The CDR3 loop is CASSGRTGNSYEQYF. In DNA, the CDR3 is TGCGCCAGCAGCGGCCGGACAGGGAATTCCTACGAGCAGTACTTC.

The chain uses TRBV29-1 and TRBJ2-7, with 10 bases aligning to TRBD1. The CDR3 has 19 residues. CDR1 and CDR2 from the germline V gene are SQVTM and ANQGSEA. Germline trimming cut 4 bases from V and 0 bases from J; bases unmatched to any gene: 18. The CDR3 spells CSVGSIGTGEPFLSYEQYF. The CDR3 DNA reads as TGCAGCGTTGGATCTATCGGGACAGGGGAGCCCTTTCTCTCCTACGAGCAGTACTTC.

The chain carries TRBV29-1 and TRBJ2-1, with 10 bases fitting TRBD2. The CDR3 covers 17 residues. The junction had 8 bases not matched to a gene; V was cut back by 3 bases and J by 0 bases. The germline CDR1 and CDR2 sequences are SQVTM and ANQGSEA. CDR3 bases: TGCAGCGTTGATCCGGGACTAGCGAAAATCTCCTACAATGAGCAGTTCTTC. Amino acids: CSVDPGLAKISYNEQFF.